The sequence of this T cell receptor beta chain was determined in a study of blood T cells in healthy people across ages. Overall study: Template switching caught about one barcoded beta molecule for each two T cells.

A sample-barcoded 5' primer and a J-beta primer mix were used in a second PCR of about 7 to 12 cycles. A tag from a template-switch adaptor with 12 random nucleotides marked each cDNA molecule. MiXCR, run by TCRdb on the 5' RACE reads, gives a single entry per CDR3 protein. The table shows 1.5 million to 2 million distinct CDR3 sequences, with 39% occurring only once. This clonotype turned up a few times. Germline CDR1 and CDR2: SNHLY and FYNNEI. Trimming took 6 bases from V and 0 from J, leaving 9 bases between them. CDR3 size: 14 residues. This sequence originates from a human donor in good health. Sequenced material: blood. V is TRBV2 and J is TRBJ2-1; D not certain. CDR3: CASSALSSYNEQFF. The CDR3, as DNA: TGTGCCAGCAGCGCCCTCAGCTCCTACAATGAGCAGTTCTTC.